The rows below give T cell receptor beta chains drawn from one sample of a study of a mutant IDH1 vaccine in newly diagnosed glioma. These receptors' targets are unknown. Profiling relied on immunoSEQ multiplex PCR, and the TCRdb table lists in-frame clones only, not all of them. This table holds tens of thousands of clones, more than 80% found once. Sequences were derived from PBMCs, sampled from a glioma patient whose treatment included an IDH1 peptide vaccine. These receptor sequences come from a man aged 35 to 55 with glioma. Both conserved end residues are part of each CDR3. Fields, in order: D gene, clone size, J gene, CDR3 length, V gene, CDR3 protein, CDR3 DNA. D genes are given only for firm matches. Some rows mark clone size as missing; the rest say once, few, many or name a class of expanded clone.

d_gene: NA; abundance: NA; j_gene: TRBJ2-1; len: 12; v_gene: TRBV18; CDR3aa: CASSPEHNEQFF; CDR3nt: TGTGCCAGCTCACCAGAACACAATGAGCAGTTCTTC
d_gene: NA; abundance: NA; j_gene: TRBJ2-5; len: 15; v_gene: TRBV4-3; CDR3aa: CASSQETASQETQYF; CDR3nt: TGCGCCAGCAGCCAAGAAACTGCCTCCCAAGAGACCCAGTACTTC
d_gene: NA; abundance: NA; j_gene: TRBJ1-1; len: 12; v_gene: TRBV6-5; CDR3aa: CASNRKAGEAFF; CDR3nt: TGTGCCAGCAATCGAAAAGCGGGGGAAGCTTTCTTT
d_gene: NA; abundance: few; j_gene: TRBJ1-6; len: 16; v_gene: TRBV30; CDR3aa: CAWRDLRGSYNSPLHF; CDR3nt: TGTGCCTGGAGGGACCTTCGGGGGTCCTATAATTCACCCCTCCACTTT
d_gene: TRBD1; abundance: once; j_gene: TRBJ1-2; len: 12; v_gene: TRBV7-9; CDR3aa: CASSDNRGGYTF; CDR3nt: TGTGCCAGCAGCGACAACAGGGGGGGCTACACCTTC
d_gene: NA; abundance: NA; j_gene: TRBJ1-1; len: 17; v_gene: TRBV4-1; CDR3aa: CASSHFPGSSPATEVFF; CDR3nt: TGCGCCAGCAGCCATTTTCCCGGGTCCTCCCCTGCGACTGAAGTTTTCTTT
d_gene: NA; abundance: NA; j_gene: TRBJ2-5; len: 12; v_gene: TRBV29-1; CDR3aa: CSGRPTQETQYF; CDR3nt: TGCAGCGGTCGACCCACCCAAGAGACCCAGTACTTC
d_gene: NA; abundance: NA; j_gene: TRBJ1-2; len: 14; v_gene: TRBV7-2; CDR3aa: CASSPYQDSYGYTF; CDR3nt: TGTGCCAGCAGCCCTTATCAGGACAGCTATGGCTACACCTTC
d_gene: TRBD1; abundance: NA; j_gene: TRBJ2-5; len: 14; v_gene: TRBV18; CDR3aa: CASSRGQGGETQYF; CDR3nt: TGTGCCAGCTCACGTGGACAGGGGGGAGAGACCCAGTACTTC
d_gene: TRBD2; abundance: NA; j_gene: TRBJ2-1; len: 15; v_gene: TRBV7-9; CDR3aa: CASSSLAGGHNEQFF; CDR3nt: TGTGCCAGCAGCTCTCTAGCGGGGGGTCACAATGAGCAGTTCTTC